This TCR beta chain is drawn from a study of T cell responses to AZD1222 COVID-19 vaccine. The study, taken as a whole, reports: Spike-specific TCR breadth and depth grew following two AZD1222 doses.

Profiling relied on immunoSEQ multiplex PCR, and the TCRdb table lists in-frame clones only, not all of them. This table holds more than 150,000 clones, approximately 86% found once. This clone was observed a few times. Its antigen is not identified. Germline CDR1 and CDR2: MNHEY and SVGAGI. The CDR3 length is 15 residues. Trimming took 3 bases from V and 6 from J, leaving 12 bases between them. The rearrangement joins TRBV6-5 to TRBJ1-6; D is possibly TRBD1 (5 bases). This specimen was peripheral blood, taken on day 0 of AZD1222 vaccination. The TCR comes from an adult in good health. The CDR3, as DNA: TGTGCCAGCAGTTATGGGAGACAGATTAATTCACCCCTCCACTTT. As protein: CASSYGRQINSPLHF.